The sequence of this TCR beta chain was determined in a study of regulatory T cells in long-lasting Graves disease (dated by TCRdb to the early 2020s). Turning to the overall study: Newly diagnosed Graves' disease patients had taken antithyroid drugs for less than 3 months. Persistent Graves' disease patients were compared with newly diagnosed Graves' disease patients by peripheral blood TCR sequencing and RNA sequencing. TCR sequencing covered some 13 persistent and approximately 20 newly diagnosed Graves' disease patients, around 33 samples in total. The study was conducted in China and was registered as a clinical trial.

The germline V gene (reference sequence) specifies MNHEY as CDR1 and SMNVEV as CDR2. V is shortened by 5 bases, J by 7 bases, and the region joining them spans 11 bases. The CDR3 measures 13 amino acids from cysteine to phenylalanine. CDR3 DNA is the only sequence kept; it has 39 bases, read in frame from the first base. Receptor libraries were prepared by multiplex PCR. These reads were obtained on an Illumina HiSeq 4000. CDR3 regions were amplified by Arm-PCR with iRepertoire HTBI primers to construct TCR beta libraries. Before sequencing, the PCR products underwent gel purification. Under the source paper's analysis protocol: Gene usage analysis of CDR3 amino acid clonotypes used the 55 to 65 TRBV and around 13 TRBJ segments found across samples. COPE and FqMerger were used to merge the filtered high-quality paired reads into contigs. BLAST was used to align contigs to IMGT TRBV, TRBD and TRBJ reference genes, and CDR3 was defined according to IMGT. Highly expanded clones were defined as clonotypes with a frequency above 0.1%. Shannon entropy was used to measure repertoire diversity, and the Gini coefficient was used to measure V-J evenness. A clonotype was considered public if more than one individual shared it. TCRdb cleaned the public reads at Q25 with fastp, built clones with MiXCR and kept in-frame beta chains. CDR3 protein duplicates are merged, each entry listing the most common genes and DNA. TCRdb's processing, not the authors' own work, is the source of the V and J calls. The sample table records over 400,000 distinct CDR3 sequences; approximately 14% of these occur just once. The ten largest clones take up approximately 15% of the sample.

In this sample, this clonotype turned up a few times. The antigen this receptor binds is unknown. Base qualities are missing; no much larger clone stands one base away. The time point label for this specimen denotes: newly diagnosed GD, antithyroid drugs for less than 3 months. RNA was extracted from PBMCs in TRIzol for both TCR sequencing and RNA sequencing. The diagnosis of Graves' disease was made according to American Thyroid Association guidelines. Patients for the study were recruited at an endocrinology department in Xi'an, China. Each patient gave approximately 10 milliliters of peripheral blood, collected in an EDTA anticoagulant tube. Ficoll Paque Plus density gradient separation was used to isolate PBMCs, and no additional T cell sorting was done. An Agilent 2100 Bioanalyzer and agarose gel were used to assess RNA quality, and a NanoDrop 2000 was used to measure RNA concentration. Results and caveats for the whole study, not just this receptor: Persistent Graves' disease patients showed lower TCR Shannon entropy and fewer highly expanded clones than newly diagnosed patients, suggesting clonal expansion. As a limitation, the authors acknowledged that the small sample size may reduce accuracy. Only peripheral blood was studied, because thyroid tissue, the primary lesion, was inaccessible. Preferential use of TRBV28, TRBJ1-2 and TRBJ2-5 was observed in persistent disease, whereas TRBV20-1 and TRBJ2-1 were favored in newly diagnosed disease. Sequencing and analysis were limited to the TCR beta chain. A larger number of public clonotypes was shared among persistent patients (around 3,000) than among newly diagnosed patients (more than 850).

The sample was also reused in another study, on T cells in Graves' hyperthyroidism and ophthalmopathy. The second study's authors report: Stable Graves' hyperthyroidism was defined as no progression to ophthalmopathy during 18 months of follow-up. The hyperthyroidism patients were between 18 and 65 years old and newly diagnosed, with a disease duration of less than 2 months. The study excluded patients with uncontrolled infections, other autoimmune diseases, pregnancy or lactation. Clinical symptoms, serum thyroxine and TRAb, thyroid ultrasound, and orbital computed tomography formed the basis for the diagnoses. For the first round of RT-PCR on the TCR CDR3, the HTBI primer set was used together with the Qiagen OneStep RT-PCR kit. Most expanded thyroid clonotypes (frequency above 0.001) were also detected in blood, a finding suggesting that blood repertoires may reflect thyroid immune responses. In cross-validation, a model built on a 13 V-J signature told ophthalmopathy apart from stable hyperthyroidism with roughly 87% sensitivity and around 81% specificity, and in testing the same model reached 80%/75%. In validation, the model predicted progression to ophthalmopathy with about 71% sensitivity and approximately 74% specificity, a median of 6.5 months before onset. To identify TCR V-J signatures that set the groups apart, the researchers used a discovery cohort of 90 to 100 patients, made up of under 45 with Graves' ophthalmopathy and 57 with stable Graves' hyperthyroidism. An independent validation cohort of under 20 hyperthyroidism patients and some 15 patients who later progressed to ophthalmopathy tested prospective prediction of ophthalmopathy. The approximately 98 discovery patients were randomly divided into training and test sets at a 7:3 ratio. The study also compared thyroid tissue and blood T-cell repertoires from about 6 Graves' hyperthyroidism patients. After sampling, hyperthyroidism patients received methimazole starting at 30 mg daily, and ophthalmopathy patients received high-dose intravenous methylprednisolone. The libraries were constructed in a second round of multiplex PCR and then size-selected and purified. Sequencing of the libraries was done on an Illumina HiSeq2000 using paired-end 100 bp reads. SOAPnuke was used to process the raw data, with reads discarded if the reads contained adapters or uncalled bases, had a mean Phred below 15, or lacked an exact constant-primer or identifier match. High-quality paired reads were merged using COPE v1.2.5, and each unique nucleotide sequence was defined as a clonotype. MiTCR v1.1 was used to align clonotypes to the IMGT TRBV, TRBD and TRBJ reference segments. Analysis was restricted to V-J combinations with a frequency above 0.0001, which covered about 99% of repertoires. The TCS score was defined as F50 (clonal expansion) divided by E x V (chaos), with BLOSUM62-based TCRdist calculated between CDR3 peptides within each V-J. Welch's t-statistics and random forest reduced 450 to 600 V-J features to roughly 13, which were used in a naive Bayes classifier (R e1071). Sample size was not statistically predetermined, and investigators were not blinded to group allocation. TCR Vbeta CDR3 sequencing of 135 peripheral blood samples (fewer than 45 ophthalmopathy, roughly 72 hyperthyroidism and approximately 17 progressor patients) is reported in the paper.

The chain couples TRBV27 to TRBJ1-4; the D segment could be TRBD1, given 5 matching bases. The TCR originated in a woman between 50 and 59 years old with Graves disease. Donor details come from another sample of the same person, matched by shared clones. The input for sequencing was peripheral blood mononuclear cells (PBMCs), taken at new diagnosis, from a patient treated with antithyroid drugs. The sequence in DNA is TGTGCCAGCAGTCGCACGGGGCGTGAAAAACTGTTTTTT. This gives the protein CASSRTGREKLFF.